This section outlines one T cell receptor (beta chain) sequence together with its context. The antigen remains unidentified. After removal of 5 bases from V and 4 bases from J, the junction contained 8 bases not matched to a gene. Germline V gene lookup returns CDR1 SGHTA and CDR2 FQGNSA. CDR3 size: 15 residues. These data originate in a study of vaccination effects on CD4 cells after COVID-19. The data were produced by immunoSEQ multiplex PCR, yet TCRdb's version contains in-frame clones alone and is incomplete. This table has 70,000 to 95,000 clones, roughly 72% appearing once. Expansion of antigen-specific CD4+ T cells with viral peptide pools was carried out by the ViraFEST assay before sequencing. Cultured cells yielded isolated CD4+ T cells after 10 days.

The sequence derives from a human donor who received a COVID-19 vaccine. Sequencing used CD4+ T cells from PBMCs cultured with HCoV-229E spike peptides, obtained before COVID-19 vaccination. V is TRBV7-2 and J is TRBJ1-1, with 9 bases fitting TRBD1. This CDR3 reads CASSHGDREGTEAFF. For the CDR3, the DNA is TGTGCCAGCAGCCATGGGGACAGGGAGGGCACTGAAGCTTTCTTT.